This TCR beta chain was captured in a study of control samples from healthy donors and cancer patients. Germline values: CDR1 SEHNR, CDR2 FQNEAQ (reference sequence). V dropped 3 bases and J dropped 0 bases, with 15 bases sitting between them. The CDR3 totals 18 residues. This clone turned up a few times. Sequencing was performed with immunoSEQ multiplex PCR; in TCRdb, only in-frame clones are kept and a portion is missing. Of under 150,000 clones in the sample, around 87% were seen once. The receptor's source is a man aged 35 to 55 in good health. The sequenced sample was blood. This rearrangement joins TRBV7-9 to TRBJ2-6, with a weak D call TRBD2 (5 bases). Here the CDR3 DNA reads TGTGCCAGCAGCTTTGTTGGGATAGCGCACTCTGGGGCCAACGTCCTGACTTTC. Amino acids: CASSFVGIAHSGANVLTF.